These T cell receptor beta chains were read from a single sample in a study of radiotherapy plus CTLA-4 blockade in lung cancer. Clones were read by immunoSEQ multiplex PCR, and TCRdb kept only the in-frame ones, dropping some. The top ten clones hold roughly 15% of a sample with 84,000 or so clones, about 80% of them seen once. The sample was peripheral blood, taken from a patient treated with radiotherapy plus ipilimumab. These receptors all come from a human donor with non-small cell lung cancer that progressed on radiotherapy plus ipilimumab. CDR3s include the opening cysteine and the closing phenylalanine or tryptophan. The D gene is left open where the match is weak. Size tells how often a clone was seen (once, few, many) or the class of an expanded clone, and some rows leave it out.

cdr3_aa,cdr3_nt,clone_size,j_call,d_call,v_call
CSVAGATEAFF,TGCAGCGTTGCAGGGGCCACTGAAGCTTTCTTT,-,TRBJ1-1,-,TRBV29-1
CAWSVKVNTEAFF,TGTGCCTGGAGTGTAAAGGTTAACACTGAAGCTTTCTTT,-,TRBJ1-1,-,TRBV30
CASSSQSSYEQYF,TGTGCCAGCAGCTCTCAGAGCTCCTACGAGCAGTACTTC,-,TRBJ2-7,-,TRBV7-2
CASSQGPPGRTNEKLFF,TGCGCCAGCAGCCAAGGTCCACCAGGGCGCACTAATGAAAAACTGTTTTTT,-,TRBJ1-4,-,TRBV4-1
CASSSPPGSVADTQYF,TGTGCCAGCAGTTCCCCCCCGGGTAGCGTGGCAGATACGCAGTATTTT,-,TRBJ2-3,-,TRBV28
CATADDYKGNTIYF,TGTGCCACGGCCGACGATTATAAAGGAAACACCATATATTTT,few,TRBJ1-3,-,TRBV10-3
CASRTGALTKNIQYF,TGTGCCAGCAGGACAGGGGCCCTAACCAAAAACATTCAGTACTTC,-,TRBJ2-4,TRBD1,TRBV6-5
CASSSRQGGIYGYTF,TGTGCCAGCAGTTCGAGACAGGGGGGTATATATGGCTACACCTTC,-,TRBJ1-2,TRBD1,TRBV28
CASSLPGGYEQYF,TGTGCCAGCAGTCTCCCCGGGGGCTACGAGCAGTACTTC,-,TRBJ2-7,-,TRBV28
CASSVLGAGGITGELFF,TGTGCCAGCAGCGTCCTTGGAGCGGGAGGGATCACCGGGGAGCTGTTTTTT,-,TRBJ2-2,TRBD2,TRBV5-4
CASSQGDILKLAFF,TGTGCCAGCAGCCAAGGGGACATTTTAAAATTGGCGTTCTTC,-,TRBJ2-1,-,TRBV4-2
CASSFWGGGEEKLFF,TGTGCCAGCAGCTTTTGGGGGGGAGGAGAGGAAAAACTGTTTTTT,-,TRBJ1-4,-,TRBV5-4
CASSQEARERYEQYF,TGCGCCAGCAGCCAAGAAGCGCGGGAGCGGTACGAGCAGTACTTC,-,TRBJ2-7,TRBD2,TRBV4-3
CASSQIYEQYF,TGTGCCAGCAGCCAAATCTACGAGCAGTACTTC,-,TRBJ2-7,-,TRBV14
CASSLDLLGDSPLHF,TGTGCCAGCAGCTTGGACCTCCTAGGGGATTCACCCCTCCACTTT,-,TRBJ1-6,-,TRBV5-4
CASSPASGGRETQYF,TGTGCCAGCAGCCCTGCTAGCGGGGGGCGGGAGACCCAGTACTTC,-,TRBJ2-5,TRBD2,TRBV7-9
CASSLLGQGAAGANVLTF,TGTGCCAGCAGTTTATTGGGACAGGGGGCAGCTGGGGCCAACGTCCTGACTTTC,-,TRBJ2-6,TRBD1,TRBV28
CAISDQGGKEKLFF,TGTGCCATCAGTGATCAAGGGGGGAAGGAAAAACTGTTTTTT,-,TRBJ1-4,-,TRBV10-3
CASSAREWLTDTQYF,TGTGCCAGCAGTGCCCGGGAGTGGTTGACAGATACGCAGTATTTT,-,TRBJ2-3,-,TRBV6-4
CASSPSTVGNTIYF,TGTGCCAGCAGCCCATCGACAGTTGGAAACACCATATATTTT,-,TRBJ1-3,-,TRBV9
CASSPSWGRDRDEQYF,TGTGCCAGCAGTCCGAGTTGGGGGCGGGATAGGGACGAGCAGTACTTC,-,TRBJ2-7,-,TRBV28
CASGLFGKTGELFF,TGTGCTAGTGGTTTGTTTGGAAAAACCGGGGAGCTGTTTTTT,-,TRBJ2-2,-,TRBV12-5
CSVEDPGTGAYEQYF,TGCAGCGTTGAAGATCCCGGGACAGGGGCCTACGAGCAGTACTTC,-,TRBJ2-7,TRBD1,TRBV29-1
CASSPTGVGEKLFF,TGTGCCAGCAGCCCGACAGGGGTTGGTGAAAAACTGTTTTTT,-,TRBJ1-4,TRBD1,TRBV7-2
CASSSGGEIGYEQYF,TGTGCCAGCAGCTCGGGGGGGGAGATTGGCTACGAGCAGTACTTC,-,TRBJ2-7,TRBD2,TRBV5-4
CSVGAPNTGELFF,TGCAGCGTTGGAGCACCGAACACCGGGGAGCTGTTTTTT,-,TRBJ2-2,-,TRBV29-1
CASSWGSGGNQPQHF,TGTGCCAGCAGCTGGGGGTCCGGGGGCAATCAGCCCCAGCATTTT,-,TRBJ1-5,-,TRBV5-5
CASSLKPTGYSNQPQHF,TGTGCCAGCAGCCTTAAACCTACAGGGTATAGCAATCAGCCCCAGCATTTT,-,TRBJ1-5,-,TRBV27
CASLPGGDQNTEAFF,TGTGCCAGCCTCCCCGGGGGGGACCAGAACACTGAAGCTTTCTTT,-,TRBJ1-1,-,TRBV28
CSVEDVQGVSEQFF,TGCAGCGTTGAAGATGTGCAGGGGGTATCTGAGCAGTTCTTC,-,TRBJ2-1,TRBD1,TRBV29-1
CASSLGREGYNEQFF,TGTGCCAGCAGCTTGGGAAGGGAGGGGTACAATGAGCAGTTCTTC,-,TRBJ2-1,TRBD2,TRBV7-6
CASSVSAGGLRELFF,TGTGCCAGCAGCGTTTCAGCGGGGGGACTCCGGGAGCTGTTTTTT,-,TRBJ2-2,TRBD2,TRBV9
CAWSKGVATNEKLFF,TGTGCCTGGAGCAAGGGGGTTGCAACTAATGAAAAACTGTTTTTT,-,TRBJ1-4,-,TRBV30
CASRSLGTDYEQYF,TGTGCAAGTCGCTCCCTGGGGACAGACTACGAGCAGTACTTC,-,TRBJ2-7,-,TRBV12-2
CASSNALLGETQYF,TGTGCCAGCAGCAACGCCCTTCTGGGAGAGACCCAGTACTTC,-,TRBJ2-5,-,TRBV11-2
CASSMMSGSNQPQHF,TGTGCCAGTAGTATGATGTCGGGTAGCAATCAGCCCCAGCATTTT,-,TRBJ1-5,-,TRBV19
CASREQGGTEAFF,TGTGCCAGTAGAGAACAGGGAGGCACTGAAGCTTTCTTT,-,TRBJ1-1,-,TRBV19